A single sample is the source of the 20 T cell receptor beta chains below, sequenced in a study of control samples from healthy donors and cancer patients. Repertoires were generated with immunoSEQ multiplex PCR, while TCRdb's copy carries only in-frame clones and drops some. This sample has 95,000 to 150,000 clones, with approximately 92% found just once. The sample taken for sequencing was PBMCs. Receptor source: a man of 80 years or more with head and neck cancer.

CDR3 sequence (DNA): TGCAGCGTTGACCGACAGGGAGGGCCCTATGGCTACACCTTC. It encodes CSVDRQGGPYGYTF. The chain links TRBV29-1 to TRBJ1-2, with TRBD1 matching 7 bases. The CDR3 loop spans 14 amino acids. V lost 3 bases, J lost 4 bases, and 8 bases stayed unmatched. Germline-derived CDR1 and CDR2 are SQVTM and ANQGSEA.

Turning to this clone: Sequence at one end of the junction differs from germline and may be a read error. The chain is built from TRBV12-3 or TRBV12-4 and TRBJ2-4, with TRBD1 matching 8 bases. The CDR3 runs 13 residues. The CDR3 sequence: CASSLSSGQGRVF. The CDR3 region has the DNA TGTGCCAGCAGTTTATCCTCTGGACAGGGCCGAGTATTC.

The V call is TRBV7-9, the J call TRBJ2-1; 10 nucleotides line up with TRBD2. Trimming at V came to 2 bases and at J to 4 bases, leaving 5 bases not matched to a gene. The CDR3 covers 16 residues. Per germline, CDR1 SEHNR and CDR2 FQNEAQ (reference sequence). Here the CDR3 reads CASSLRSGGAYNEQFF. DNA for the CDR3: TGTGCCAGCAGCTTAAGGAGCGGGGGGGCTTACAATGAGCAGTTCTTC.

The chain combines TRBV19 with TRBJ1-2; tentative D call: TRBD1 (6 bases). CDR3 size: 13 residues. CDR1 and CDR2 from the germline V gene are LNHDA and SQIVND (reference sequence). V was trimmed by 7 bases and J by 7 bases, leaving 16 bases between them. CDR3 nucleotide sequence: TGTGCCAGTACCCCGGGGGGGGCGTTTGGCTACACCTTC. Residues: CASTPGGAFGYTF.

J is TRBJ2-7 and V is TRBV11-2; 9 bases are a match to TRBD2. The CDR3 length is 17 residues. Per germline, CDR1 SGHAT and CDR2 FQNNGV. V dropped 0 bases and J dropped 4; count of bases not matched to a gene: 10. Written as DNA, the CDR3 is TGTGCCAGCAGCTTAGATACTCATAGCGGGGGAAAATACGAGCAGTACTTC. Protein sequence: CASSLDTHSGGKYEQYF.

This rearrangement joins TRBV3-1 (or the pseudogene TRBV3-2) to TRBJ1-3, with 7 bases that match TRBD1. Germline CDR1 is LGHDT and CDR2 is YNNKEL (reference sequence). Unmatched junction bases numbered 10, after V lost 1 base and J lost 7 bases. There are 16 residues in the CDR3. The DNA of the CDR3 is TGTGCCAGCAGCCAAGTGTCGACAGGGATGAGCAACACCATATATTTT. Encoded protein: CASSQVSTGMSNTIYF.

V usage is TRBV7-9 and J usage is TRBJ1-1; D is unresolved. Trimming took off 11 bases at V and 4 bases at J, with 17 bases between the two ends. Germline V gene lookup returns CDR1 SEHNR and CDR2 FQNEAQ (reference sequence). The CDR3 is 13 residues long. The CDR3 is CACELVSGTEAFF. CDR3 DNA sequence: TGTGCCTGCGAACTAGTGAGTGGCACTGAAGCTTTCTTT.

V is TRBV5-1 and J is TRBJ2-5, with 7 bases identical to TRBD1. CDR1 SGHRS and CDR2 YFSETQ come from the germline V gene. This CDR3 has 15 residues. J gave up 4 bases and V 4 bases, and 10 bases lay outside the gene matches. The CDR3 region has the DNA TGCGCCAGCAGCCTGGGGACAGCCTGGGGAGAGACCCAGTACTTC. Amino acids: CASSLGTAWGETQYF.

The V call is TRBV19, the J call TRBJ1-5, with D unresolved. Germline-derived CDR1 and CDR2 are LNHDA and SQIVND (reference sequence). V lost 0 bases, J lost 5 bases, and 14 bases lay in between. CDR3 size: 16 residues. CDR3 amino acids: CASSIDFGVDHQPQHF. The CDR3 region has the DNA TGTGCCAGTAGTATAGACTTTGGGGTGGACCATCAGCCCCAGCATTTT.

V is TRBV19 and J is TRBJ1-3, with D tentatively TRBD1 (5 bases). Germline values: CDR1 LNHDA, CDR2 SQIVND (reference sequence). The CDR3 is made up of 14 amino acids. V dropped 6 bases and J dropped 4 bases, with 13 bases sitting between them. CDR3 nucleotides: TGTGCCAGTAGAACCGACAGATCCGGAAACACCATATATTTT. Translating it yields CASRTDRSGNTIYF.

This chain connects TRBV4-1 to TRBJ2-7; TRBD1 agrees at 9 bases. The CDR3 loop spans 13 amino acids. Germline CDR1 and CDR2: MGHRA and YSYEKL. V lost 5 bases and J lost 4; bases outside the gene matches: 3. CDR3 nucleotide sequence: TGCGCCAGCAGCGTCGGACAGGGGTACGAGCAGTACTTC. This sequence encodes CASSVGQGYEQYF.

This chain uses TRBV3-1 (or the pseudogene TRBV3-2) with TRBJ2-7; TRBD2 matches 11 bases. The V gene end was trimmed by 3 bases and the J gene end by 1 base; junction bases not matched to a gene: 8. This CDR3 is 17 amino acids long. The germline V gene has CDR1 LGHDT and CDR2 YNNKEL (reference sequence). In DNA form, the CDR3 reads TGTGCCAGCAGCCAGGAACTAGCGGGAGTACGGTCCTACGAGCAGTACTTC. It yields the protein CASSQELAGVRSYEQYF.

The J gene is TRBJ2-1, the V gene TRBV20-1, with D unclear. This CDR3 has 11 amino acids. The V gene's germline CDR1 is DFQATT and CDR2 SNEGSKA (reference sequence). V lost 6 bases, J lost 7 bases, and 10 bases lay in between. The CDR3 DNA reads TGCAGTGCCCCCGACACGAATGAGCAGTTCTTC. It codes for CSAPDTNEQFF.

This sequence joins TRBV7-2 and TRBJ1-2; 10 nucleotides line up with TRBD1. V was pared by 0 bases and J by 12 bases, with 13 bases of the junction left unmatched. The CDR3 is 16 residues long. Germline V lookup: CDR1 SGHTA, CDR2 FQGNSA. Here the CDR3 DNA reads TGTGCCAGCAGCTTAGCGCACTGGGGACAGGGGAAAGTTCACACCTTC. Translating gives CASSLAHWGQGKVHTF.

The rearrangement joins TRBV6-1 to TRBJ1-2; 7 bases match TRBD1. The V segment lost 2 bases and the J segment 4 bases; nucleotides outside the gene matches: 7. Per germline, CDR1 MNHNS and CDR2 SASEGT. This CDR3 is built from 15 residues. CDR3 sequence reads: CASSELLGTVYGYTF. The CDR3 bases are TGTGCCAGCAGTGAATTGCTTGGGACAGTCTATGGCTACACCTTC.

The chain employs TRBV4-2 and TRBJ2-2, with 7 bases lining up with TRBD2. V trimming: 3 bases; J trimming: 7 bases; junction bases outside the gene matches: 8. The CDR3 totals 15 residues. CDR1 is LGHNA, CDR2 YNFKEQ, per germline. Here the CDR3 reads CASSHEGREFGELFF. The CDR3 DNA reads TGTGCCAGCAGCCATGAGGGGCGGGAGTTCGGGGAGCTGTTTTTT.

The chain links TRBV6-1 to TRBJ1-1, with no clear D. Germline V lookup: CDR1 MNHNS, CDR2 SASEGT. V was pared by 1 base and J by 8 bases, with 14 bases between. This CDR3 is 14 amino acids long. CDR3 sequence: CASSEVSEGGEAFF. CDR3 coding DNA: TGTGCCAGCAGTGAAGTAAGTGAAGGAGGAGAAGCTTTCTTT.

This chain uses TRBV19 with TRBJ2-2, with 11 bases aligning to TRBD2. This CDR3 is 14 amino acids long. The J segment lost 4 bases and the V segment lost 9 bases, leaving 4 bases of the junction unmatched. Germline assignment: CDR1 LNHDA and CDR2 SQIVND (reference sequence). The CDR3 DNA sequence: TGTGCCAGCCTAACTAGCGGGGGCACCGGGGAGCTGTTTTTT. Translation: CASLTSGGTGELFF.

The rearrangement joins TRBV11-3 to TRBJ2-3; 8 nucleotides agree with TRBD2. Germline V gene lookup returns CDR1 SGHNT and CDR2 YENEEA. This CDR3 is built from 14 residues. V was clipped by 5 bases and J by 4 bases; unmatched bases: 5. The CDR3 DNA follows: TGTGCCAGCAGCCCGGGGGGGGCGGCAGATACGCAGTATTTT. The encoded protein is CASSPGGAADTQYF.

The CDR3 DNA sequence: TGCGCCAGCAGCTCGCCCCGACAGGGGGTGAGCGGGGAGACCCAGTACTTC. Translating gives CASSSPRQGVSGETQYF. The genes are TRBV5-1 and TRBJ2-5; 9 nucleotides align to TRBD1. Germline V gene sequence: CDR1 SGHRS, CDR2 YFSETQ. This CDR3 has 17 amino acids. V lost 3 bases to trimming and J lost 5 bases; unmatched junction nucleotides: 14.